Presented here are 10 T cell receptor beta chains from one specimen sequenced in a study of graft-versus-host responses after intestinal transplantation. Which antigens these TCRs recognize remains unknown. Repertoires were generated with immunoSEQ multiplex PCR, while TCRdb's copy carries only in-frame clones and drops some. The table records approximately 85,000 clones, around 93% of them present only once. The specimen comprised unstimulated CD8+ T cells sorted from spleen or lymph node cells, sampled before transplant. The source is a human donor who was the organ donor for an intestinal transplant.

The chain uses TRBV6-1 and TRBJ1-1, with TRBD1 as a possible D gene (6 bases). The CDR3 loop spans 14 amino acids. The germline gives CDR1 MNHNS, CDR2 SASEGT. Trimming removed 8 bases from V and 0 bases from J, with 13 bases in between. CDR3 nucleotide sequence: TGTGCCAGCTTGGAAGGGGGTTTGAACACTGAAGCTTTCTTT. This gives the protein CASLEGGLNTEAFF.

Points on this clone: Given the absence of the conserved phenylalanine or tryptophan at the CDR3 end, a read error is likely. V is TRBV19 and J is TRBJ2-7; 7 bases map to TRBD2. J gave up 7 bases and V 4 bases, and 7 bases lay outside the gene matches. This CDR3 region has 13 residues. Germline loops: CDR1 LNHDA, CDR2 SQIVND (reference sequence). CDR3 sequence: CASSNGLVLEQYL. In DNA form, the CDR3 reads TGTGCCAGTAGTAACGGACTAGTTCTGGAGCAGTACCTC.

In the case of this clone: The limits of the CDR3 on the DNA are not certain, so only TCRdb's listed CDR3 is given. The rearrangement uses TRBV28 and TRBJ2-2; the D call TRBD2 from the table was never checked on the DNA. Germline CDR1 is MDHEN and CDR2 is SYDVKM. The CDR3 extends over 14 residues, inclusive of both ends. This chain's CDR3 is CASILAGGSGELFF.

This chain uses TRBV7-6 with TRBJ2-2; D possibly matches TRBD1 or TRBD2 (5 bases each). The CDR3 length is 16 residues. Between the trimmed V and J ends, which lost 5 bases and 1 base, there was a span of 14 bases. Per the germline V gene, CDR1 is SGHVS and CDR2 is FNYEAQ. CDR3 in amino acids: CASSPYRGGNTGELFF. CDR3 DNA: TGTGCCAGCAGCCCCTACCGTGGGGGGAACACCGGGGAGCTGTTTTTT.

The chain combines TRBV2 with TRBJ1-2, with D maybe TRBD1 (5 bases). The CDR3 runs to 15 residues. The germline V and J ends were trimmed by 4 bases and 2 bases, with 14 bases remaining between them. Germline loops: CDR1 SNHLY, CDR2 FYNNEI. CDR3: CASSAVRDGNYGYTF. The CDR3 nucleotides read TGTGCCAGCAGTGCCGTCAGGGATGGCAACTATGGCTACACCTTC.

The V and J genes are TRBV7-9 and TRBJ2-1; 8 bases are a match to TRBD1. Germline CDR1 is SEHNR and CDR2 is FQNEAQ (reference sequence). The CDR3 spans 17 residues. V trimming: 5 bases; J trimming: 1 base; junction bases outside the gene matches: 10. CDR3 nucleotide sequence: TGTGCCAGCAGCCGAACGACAGGGGACGGGTCCTACAATGAGCAGTTCTTC. Encoded protein: CASSRTTGDGSYNEQFF.

This chain uses TRBV7-9 with TRBJ2-7; possibly TRBD1 for D (6 bases). The CDR3 has 13 amino acids. Germline V gives CDR1 SEHNR, CDR2 FQNEAQ (reference sequence). Trimming cost V 5 bases and J 2 bases, with 10 bases left between them. This CDR3 reads CASSAAGAYEQYF. CDR3 bases: TGTGCCAGCAGCGCGGCAGGGGCCTACGAGCAGTACTTC.

The rearrangement joins TRBV28 to TRBJ1-5, with 10 bases that match TRBD1. The ends lost 5 bases at V and 0 bases at J; junction bases unmatched: 10. This CDR3 has 18 residues. Germline loops: CDR1 MDHEN, CDR2 SYDVKM. CDR3 residues: CASSLLGTGVFSNQPQHF. The CDR3 nucleotides are TGTGCCAGCAGTCTTCTTGGGACAGGGGTTTTTAGCAATCAGCCCCAGCATTTT.

The chain has TRBV5-1 and TRBJ1-1; TRBD1 is a possible D gene (6 bases). CDR1 and CDR2 (germline): SGHRS, YFSETQ. The CDR3 contains 15 residues. The V gene lost 0 bases and the J gene lost 0 bases, with 9 bases spanning the gap. This CDR3 reads CASSLGQGLNTEAFF. The CDR3 DNA reads as TGCGCCAGCAGCTTGGGGCAGGGGTTGAACACTGAAGCTTTCTTT.

The J gene is TRBJ2-7, the V gene TRBV5-1; D is perhaps TRBD2 (5 bases). V gave up 4 bases and J gave up 3 bases, with 17 bases separating them. Germline V CDR1 and CDR2: SGHRS, YFSETQ. The CDR3 length is 15 residues. The DNA for the CDR3 is TGCGCCAGCAGCCCGGGGTGGCGGTCTGGCTACGAGCAGTACTTC. Translating gives CASSPGWRSGYEQYF.